The 6 T cell receptor beta chains given below trace back to one sample, sequenced in a study of CD8 T cells in Susac syndrome. Reverse transcription of roughly 0.45 to 1 ug RNA used random hexamers. TCRdb reprocessed the immunoSEQ multiplex PCR reads with MiXCR, giving one entry per CDR3 protein. The sample holds 100,000 or so distinct CDR3 sequences, approximately 90% seen once. Specimen: CD8+ T cells from PBMCs. All receptors come from a human donor in good health.

V usage is TRBV29-1 and J usage is TRBJ1-5, with D maybe TRBD1 (5 bases). The germline gives CDR1 SQVTM, CDR2 ANQGSEA. This CDR3 is built from 13 residues. Trimming stripped 2 bases from V and 3 bases from J, with 8 bases between. This chain's CDR3 is CSVEQGDNQPQHF. The CDR3 DNA reads as TGCAGCGTTGAACAGGGAGACAATCAGCCCCAGCATTTT.

The chain links TRBV30 to TRBJ1-2, with 9 bases fitting TRBD1. The junction had 3 bases not matched to a gene; V was cut back by 4 bases and J by 3 bases. The germline CDR1 and CDR2 sequences are GTSNPN and SVGIG (reference sequence). The length of the CDR3 is 13 residues. CDR3 amino acids: CAWNRGLDYGYTF. In DNA form, the CDR3 reads TGTGCCTGGAACAGGGGGCTTGACTATGGCTACACCTTC.

The J gene is TRBJ1-1, the V gene TRBV3-1, with D possibly being TRBD1 (5 bases). CDR1 is LGHDT, CDR2 YNNKEL, per germline (reference sequence). Trimming cost V 1 base and J 6 bases, with 9 bases left between them. The CDR3 runs 13 residues. The chain's CDR3 is CASSQVGDSEAFF. CDR3 nucleotide sequence: TGTGCCAGCAGCCAAGTAGGGGACTCTGAAGCTTTCTTT. The whole variable domain, filled in from reference TRBV3-1 and TRBJ1-1, reads DTAVSQTPKYLVTQMGNDKSIKCEQNLGHDTMYWYKQDSKKFLKIMFSYNNKELIINETVPNRFSPKSPDKAHLNLHINSLELGDSAVYFCASSQVGDSEAFFGQGTRLTVV.

V and J are TRBV29-1 and TRBJ1-1; D remains ambiguous. Germline CDR1 SQVTM, CDR2 ANQGSEA. The CDR3 covers 12 residues. The V gene lost 4 bases and the J gene lost 0 bases, with 6 bases spanning the gap. As DNA, the CDR3 is TGCAGCGTTGCCAGTTTGAACACTGAAGCTTTCTTT. Translated, it gives CSVASLNTEAFF.

This chain links TRBV3-1 with TRBJ2-7; D gene uncertain. The CDR3 has 13 amino acids. Per the germline V gene, CDR1 is LGHDT and CDR2 is YNNKEL (reference sequence). The V end lost 1 base, the J end lost 3 bases, and 7 bases lay between the germline ends. CDR3 in DNA: TGTGCCAGCAGCCAAGCTTCGAACTACGAGCAGTACTTC. It translates to CASSQASNYEQYF.

This chain uses TRBV7-6 with TRBJ2-1, with D hard to call. Trimming removed 3 bases at V and 8 bases at J, with 8 bases between. The germline V gene encodes CDR1 SGHVS and CDR2 FNYEAQ. The CDR3 spans 12 residues. CDR3: CASSFPPDEQFF. CDR3 DNA sequence: TGTGCCAGCAGCTTTCCTCCCGATGAGCAGTTCTTC.